This TCR beta chain was identified in a study of neurological immune-mediated disorders. Germline CDR1 LGHDT, CDR2 YNNKEL (reference sequence). CDR3 length equals 15 residues. J was trimmed by 10 bases and V by 5 bases; bases with no gene match: 8. This clonotype has a count of ten or more. A single record per CDR3 protein comes from TCRdb applying MiXCR to the 5' RACE reads. The table lists more than 25,000 distinct CDR3 sequences, approximately 15% of them singletons. Sample time point: technical triplicate 3. Material for sequencing was CD4+ T cells from blood. This chain links TRBV3-1 with TRBJ1-6; TRBD1 matches at 10 bases. This TCR came from a female donor with HTLV-1-associated myelopathy (HAM/TSP). The CDR3 coding sequence is TGTGCCAGCAGCGCCCGGGACAGGGGTGGATCACCCCTCCACTTT. Its protein is CASSARDRGGSPLHF.